A single sample gave rise to the 26 T cell receptor beta chains below, sequenced in a study of Graves' ophthalmopathy and Graves' hyperthyroidism. The TCR beta CDR3 regions underwent amplification from RNA transcripts. In the first round, RT-PCR was carried out with HTBI primers, and a multiplex PCR formed the second round. TCRdb used MiXCR to reprocess the multiplex PCR reads, holding one entry per CDR3 protein. The sample consists of over 650,000 distinct CDR3 sequences, about two fifths of them appearing once. Sequencing input: peripheral blood. Receptors were obtained from an adult man with Graves' ophthalmopathy.

This clonotype was detected many times. The rearrangement links TRBV7-8 to TRBJ1-5; perhaps TRBD1 as D (6 bases). There are 19 residues in the CDR3. CDR1 SGHVS and CDR2 FQNEAQ come from the germline V gene. V was cut by 4 bases and J by 0 bases, with 22 bases left in between. The CDR3 DNA follows: TGTGCCAGCAGCTCCCTCCCATCGTCAGGGGTGTATAGCAATCAGCCCCAGCATTTT. This codes for CASSSLPSSGVYSNQPQHF.

The chain couples TRBV15 to TRBJ2-6; D might be TRBD1 or TRBD2, each matching 6 bases. CDR1 is LNHNV, CDR2 YYDKDF, per germline (reference sequence). Trimming took 5 bases from V and 10 from J, leaving 21 bases between them. CDR3 length: 16 residues. The CDR3 DNA reads TGTGCCACCAGCCGAGGTCTCTCCGGGGGCCCAAACGTCCTGACTTTC. Protein: CATSRGLSGGPNVLTF.

The chain joins TRBV7-2 to TRBJ1-1, with D unresolved. Trimming took 1 base from V and 4 from J, leaving 10 bases between them. This CDR3 has 14 amino acids. CDR1 is SGHTA, CDR2 FQGNSA, per germline. The CDR3 DNA follows: TGTGCCAGCAGCTTAGGAGGCGGACCCACTGAAGCTTTCTTT. Translated, it gives CASSLGGGPTEAFF.

This clonotype was detected only a few times. The rearrangement uses TRBV6-4 and TRBJ2-2; either TRBD1 or TRBD2 may fit D (6 bases each). The CDR3 extends over 13 amino acids. Trimming removed 5 bases from V and 6 bases from J, with 10 bases in between. The germline CDR1 and CDR2 sequences are MRHNA and SNTAGT. The CDR3 region has the DNA TGTGCCAGCAGTCCAGGGGAGGCCGGGGAGCTGTTTTTT. Translating gives CASSPGEAGELFF.

This clonotype was seen a handful of times. The chain is built from TRBV6-5 and TRBJ1-1, with D tentatively TRBD1 (5 bases). In germline, CDR1 is MNHEY, CDR2 SVGAGI. V lost 4 bases, J lost 5 bases, and 14 bases lay in between. This CDR3 region has 14 residues. The DNA for the CDR3 is TGTGCCAGCAGTTTAGGCGCCAGGGCGACTGAAGCTTTCTTT. It yields the protein CASSLGARATEAFF.

The V call is TRBV5-1, the J call TRBJ2-6, with D perhaps assigned TRBD1 or TRBD2 (5 bases each). The V and J ends lost 4 bases and 4 bases respectively, with 12 bases between them. Looked up from germline, CDR1 is SGHRS and CDR2 is YFSETQ. CDR3 size: 15 residues. For the CDR3, the DNA is TGCGCCAGCAGCGCCCCCGGGGACGGGGCCAACGTCCTGACTTTC. Translating it yields CASSAPGDGANVLTF. The full variable domain, its missing parts supplied by reference TRBV5-1 and TRBJ2-6, is KAGVTQTPRYLIKTRGQQVTLSCSPISGHRSVSWYQQTPGQGLQFLFEYFSETQRNKGNFPGRFSGRQFSNSRSEMNVSTLELGDSALYLCASSAPGDGANVLTFGAGSRLTVL.

This clonotype was recorded at least ten times. The chain couples TRBV19 to TRBJ2-7, with D unresolved. The CDR3 totals 10 residues. Germline CDR1 and CDR2: LNHDA and SQIVND (reference sequence). CDR3 region: CATDENEQYF. As DNA, the CDR3 is TGTGCTACCGACGAGAACGAGCAGTACTTC.

The V and J genes are TRBV3-1 and TRBJ1-3, with D maybe TRBD1 (5 bases). CDR3 length: 13 residues. V was trimmed by 6 bases and J by 5 bases, leaving 11 bases between them. From germline, CDR1 is LGHDT and CDR2 YNNKEL (reference sequence). CDR3 nucleotides: TGTGCCAGCAGTCCATCGGACAGAAACACCATATATTTT. Translation gives CASSPSDRNTIYF.

There are a few counts of this clonotype. The chain employs TRBV27 and TRBJ2-7; 11 bases match TRBD2. Looked up from germline, CDR1 is MNHEY and CDR2 is SMNVEV (reference sequence). This CDR3 has 13 residues. Trimming took 10 bases from V and 4 from J; bases not matched to a gene: 6. For the CDR3, the DNA is TGTGCCACCTCGATAGCGGGAGGGTACGAGCAGTACTTC. Translated: CATSIAGGYEQYF.

This clonotype turned up a few times. The chain recombines TRBV6-1 with TRBJ1-3; D remains unclear. The CDR3 extends over 16 amino acids. Germline V CDR1 and CDR2: MNHNS, SASEGT. V dropped 0 bases and J dropped 0 bases, with 9 bases sitting between them. CDR3 residues: CASSEATAVSGNTIYF. CDR3 DNA sequence: TGTGCCAGCAGTGAAGCGACTGCGGTCTCTGGAAACACCATATATTTT.

This rearrangement joins TRBV10-3 to TRBJ2-5; D gene uncertain. Germline-derived CDR1 and CDR2 are ENHRY and SYGVKD. This CDR3 comprises 15 residues. Deletions cut 10 bases from V and 4 bases from J, with 22 bases between. The CDR3 DNA sequence: TGTGCCAGCCGATACCCCGGGTCCGGCGCAGAGACCCAGTACTTC. This sequence encodes CASRYPGSGAETQYF.

Comments on this clonotype: A read error may produce the germline difference seen at one junction end. The CDR3 is CASSLGAGGARNTEAFF. In DNA, the CDR3 is TGCGCCAGCAGCCTGGGGGCAGGGGGCGCGCGGAACACTGAAGCTTTCTTT. This chain connects TRBV7-9 to TRBJ1-1; TRBD1 agrees at 8 bases. Germline V gene data show CDR1 as SEHNR and CDR2 as FQNEAQ (reference sequence). This CDR3 region has 17 residues.

The chain links TRBV11-1 to TRBJ1-3; 8 nucleotides line up with TRBD1. CDR3 length: 14 amino acids. V lost 6 bases and J lost 3; bases outside the gene matches: 4. Germline V gene lookup returns CDR1 SGHAT and CDR2 FQDESV (reference sequence). CDR3 sequence: CASRLDRVGNTIYF. The CDR3 DNA reads TGTGCCAGCAGGTTGGACAGGGTTGGAAACACCATATATTTT.

This clonotype was detected many times. The chain employs TRBV7-9 and TRBJ1-1; D is ambiguous. V was trimmed by 2 bases and J by 4 bases, leaving 8 bases between them. The germline V gene encodes CDR1 SEHNR and CDR2 FQNEAQ (reference sequence). The CDR3 sequence is 13 residues long. DNA for the CDR3: TGTGCCAGCAGCTTACGGGATCTCACTGAAGCTTTCTTT. This sequence encodes CASSLRDLTEAFF.

This clonotype was observed a single time. This may come from a read error, since a much larger clone is one base off. V and J are TRBV5-1 and TRBJ1-1, with a tentative D call TRBD1 (5 bases). V dropped 2 bases and J dropped 10 bases, with 15 bases sitting between them. Per germline, CDR1 SGHRS and CDR2 YFSETQ. The CDR3 totals 13 residues. CDR3 amino acids: CASSLPGRGAAFF. The CDR3 region has the DNA TGCGCCAGCAGCTTACCGGGACGGGGCGCAGCTTTCTTT. Drawing the rest from reference TRBV5-1 and TRBJ1-1, the complete variable domain is KAGVTQTPRYLIKTRGQQVTLSCSPISGHRSVSWYQQTPGQGLQFLFEYFSETQRNKGNFPGRFSGRQFSNSRSEMNVSTLELGDSALYLCASSLPGRGAAFFGQGTRLTVV.

Here the CDR3 DNA reads TGTGCCAGCAGTTTATATCGCAGGGCCGATTATGGGGCCAACGTCCTGACTTTC. Amino acid sequence: CASSLYRRADYGANVLTF. This rearrangement joins TRBV27 to TRBJ2-6; D possibly corresponds to TRBD1 (5 bases). CDR1 is MNHEY and CDR2 is SMNVEV in the germline V gene (reference sequence). Between the trimmed V and J ends, which lost 1 base and 3 bases, there was a span of 16 bases. This CDR3 has 18 amino acids. Looking up the rest from reference TRBV27 and TRBJ2-6 gives the full variable domain: EAQVTQNPRYLITVTGKKLTVTCSQNMNHEYMSWYRQDPGLGLRQIYYSMNVEVTDKGDVPEGYKVSRKEKRNFPLILESPSPNQTSLYFCASSLYRRADYGANVLTFGAGSRLTVL.

This clonotype has a count of ten or more. The rearrangement links TRBV7-9 to TRBJ2-7, with 8 nucleotides matching TRBD1. J was trimmed by 5 bases and V by 5 bases; bases with no gene match: 8. The V gene's germline CDR1 is SEHNR and CDR2 FQNEAQ (reference sequence). This CDR3 is built from 14 residues. CDR3 amino acids: CASSLQTGDHEQYF. The CDR3 DNA reads as TGTGCCAGCAGCCTTCAGACAGGGGACCACGAGCAGTACTTC.

This clonotype was observed a single time. J is TRBJ2-7 and V is TRBV10-3; 9 nucleotides align to TRBD1. The V segment lost 7 bases and the J segment 2 bases; nucleotides outside the gene matches: 9. The V gene's germline CDR1 is ENHRY and CDR2 SYGVKD. This CDR3 is built from 15 residues. DNA of the CDR3: TGTGCCATCAACCCTGGACAGGGGACCACCTACGAGCAGTACTTC. It encodes CAINPGQGTTYEQYF.

This clonotype was counted at least ten times. The rearrangement joins TRBV9 to TRBJ1-6, with 8 positions matching TRBD1. The CDR3 length is 15 residues. CDR1 and CDR2 (germline): SGDLS, YYNGEE. V shed 4 bases, J shed 6 bases, and the junction held 6 bases outside the gene matches. CDR3 residues: CASSPTGGANSPLHF. CDR3 DNA sequence: TGTGCCAGCAGCCCCACAGGGGGTGCTAATTCACCCCTCCACTTT.

This clonotype was seen once. The V gene is TRBV29-1, the J gene TRBJ2-2, with TRBD2 matching 13 bases. Germline-derived CDR1 and CDR2 are SQVTM and ANQGSEA. With V trimmed by 4 bases and J by 8 bases, 4 bases remained unmatched. This CDR3 comprises 14 residues. In DNA form, the CDR3 reads TGCAGCGTTGGAGGGACTAGCGGGACGGGGGAGCTGTTTTTT. The encoded protein is CSVGGTSGTGELFF.

This clonotype was seen a few times. The V gene is TRBV6-1, the J gene TRBJ1-5; the D is unclear. Germline loops: CDR1 MNHNS, CDR2 SASEGT. This CDR3 contains 13 residues. V was cut by 6 bases and J by 1 base, with 7 bases left in between. The CDR3 reads CASSSNSNQPQHF. DNA for the CDR3: TGTGCCAGCAGCTCTAACAGCAATCAGCCCCAGCATTTT.

This chain connects TRBV25-1 to TRBJ1-1; D is perhaps TRBD1 (5 bases). The CDR3 has 12 amino acids. Germline V gives CDR1 MGHDK, CDR2 SYGVNS. The V gene lost 11 bases and the J gene lost 5 bases, with 15 bases spanning the gap. The CDR3 DNA sequence: TGTGCCCTCAACAGGCAGTCGACTGAAGCTTTCTTT. Translation: CALNRQSTEAFF. Full variable domain (rest looked up from reference TRBV25-1 and TRBJ1-1): EADIYQTPRYLVIGTGKKITLECSQTMGHDKMYWYQQDPGMELHLIHYSYGVNSTEKGDLSSESTVSRIRTEHFPLTLESARPSHTSQYLCALNRQSTEAFFGQGTRLTVV.

The chain recombines TRBV7-8 with TRBJ1-2; tentative D call: TRBD1 (5 bases). Per germline, CDR1 SGHVS and CDR2 FQNEAQ. The CDR3 runs to 19 residues. The germline V and J ends were trimmed by 2 bases and 4 bases, with 26 bases remaining between them. CDR3 coding DNA: TGTGCCAGCAGCTTATTACCAGAGAGGGGATTAGGGTTTAGCTATGGCTACACCTTC. As protein: CASSLLPERGLGFSYGYTF.

This chain's CDR3 is CASSLSGVENSPLHF. The CDR3 DNA follows: TGTGCCAGCAGCTTATCTGGTGTGGAGAATTCACCCCTCCACTTT. V gene TRBV7-2 combines with J gene TRBJ1-6; unclear D gene. The V gene lost 2 bases and the J gene lost 7 bases, with 12 bases spanning the gap. This CDR3 contains 15 residues. CDR1 SGHTA and CDR2 FQGNSA come from the germline V gene.

This clonotype occurred many times. V usage is TRBV2 and J usage is TRBJ2-3; TRBD2 matches at 7 bases. In germline, CDR1 is SNHLY, CDR2 FYNNEI. The CDR3 spans 14 residues. V shed 7 bases, J shed 2 bases, and the junction held 6 bases outside the gene matches. CDR3 sequence reads: CASIGLVNTDTQYF. The CDR3, as DNA: TGTGCCAGCATCGGACTAGTGAACACAGATACGCAGTATTTT.

With respect to this clonotype: A read error is likely, as this CDR3 ends without the conserved phenylalanine or tryptophan. The gene calls are TRBV9 and TRBJ2-5; no firm D call. The CDR3 length is 13 residues. Germline CDR1 reads SGDLS; CDR2 reads YYNGEE. Between the trimmed V and J ends, which lost 4 bases and 11 bases, there was a span of 18 bases. The CDR3 region has the DNA TGTGCCAGCAGCCAAGGTCCTGGGAAGGAGCAGTACTAC. Translating gives CASSQGPGKEQYY.